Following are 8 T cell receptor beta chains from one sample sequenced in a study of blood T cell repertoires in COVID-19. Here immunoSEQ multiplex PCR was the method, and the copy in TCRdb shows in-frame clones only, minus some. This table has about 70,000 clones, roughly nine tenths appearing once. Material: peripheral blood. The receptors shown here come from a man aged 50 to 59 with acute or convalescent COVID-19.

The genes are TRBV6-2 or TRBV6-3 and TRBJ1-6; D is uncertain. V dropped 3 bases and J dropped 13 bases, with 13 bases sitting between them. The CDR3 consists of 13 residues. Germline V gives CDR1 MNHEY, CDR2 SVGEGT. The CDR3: CASSYSDILPLHF. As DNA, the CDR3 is TGTGCCAGCAGTTATTCCGACATTCTCCCCCTCCACTTT.

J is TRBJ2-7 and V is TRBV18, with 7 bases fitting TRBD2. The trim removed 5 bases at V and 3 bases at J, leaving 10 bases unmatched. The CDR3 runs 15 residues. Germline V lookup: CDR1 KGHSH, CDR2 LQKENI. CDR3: CASSSVDGEGYEQYF. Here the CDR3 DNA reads TGTGCCAGCTCAAGTGTTGACGGGGAGGGCTACGAGCAGTACTTC. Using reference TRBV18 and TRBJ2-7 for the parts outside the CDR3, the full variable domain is NAGVMQNPRHLVRRRGQEARLRCSPMKGHSHVYWYRQLPEEGLKFMVYLQKENIIDESGMPKERFSAEFPKEGPSILRIQQVVRGDSAAYFCASSSVDGEGYEQYFGPGTRLTVT.

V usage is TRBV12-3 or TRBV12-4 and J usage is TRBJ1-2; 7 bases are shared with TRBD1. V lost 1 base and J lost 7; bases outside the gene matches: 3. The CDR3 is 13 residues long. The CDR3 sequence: CASSLGRGSGYTF. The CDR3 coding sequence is TGTGCCAGCAGTTTAGGCAGGGGGAGTGGCTACACCTTC.

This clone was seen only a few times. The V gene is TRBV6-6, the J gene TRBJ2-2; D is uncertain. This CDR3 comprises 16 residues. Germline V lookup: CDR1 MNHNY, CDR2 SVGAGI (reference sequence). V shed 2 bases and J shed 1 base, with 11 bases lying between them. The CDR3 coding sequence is TGTGCCAGCAGTTACCGCCCTACGGGGAACACCGGGGAGCTGTTTTTT. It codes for CASSYRPTGNTGELFF.

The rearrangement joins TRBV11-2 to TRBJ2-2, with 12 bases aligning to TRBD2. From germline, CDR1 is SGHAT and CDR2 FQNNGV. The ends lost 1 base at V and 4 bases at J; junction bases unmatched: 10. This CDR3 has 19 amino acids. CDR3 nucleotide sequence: TGTGCCAGCAGCTTAGTCAGGCGGCTAGCGGGAGGGAGCACCGGGGAGCTGTTTTTT. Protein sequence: CASSLVRRLAGGSTGELFF.

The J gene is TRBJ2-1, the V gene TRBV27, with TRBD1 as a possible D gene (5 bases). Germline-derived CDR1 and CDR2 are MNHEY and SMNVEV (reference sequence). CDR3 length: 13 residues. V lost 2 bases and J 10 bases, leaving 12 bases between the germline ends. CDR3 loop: CASSLEWGREQFF. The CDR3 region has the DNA TGTGCCAGCAGTTTAGAGTGGGGCAGGGAGCAGTTCTTC.

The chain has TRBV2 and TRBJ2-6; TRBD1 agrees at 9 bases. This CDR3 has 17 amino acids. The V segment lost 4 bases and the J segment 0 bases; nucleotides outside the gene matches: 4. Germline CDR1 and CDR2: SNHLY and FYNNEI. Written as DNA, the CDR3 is TGTGCCAGCAGTGGACAGGGGGGCTTCTCTGGGGCCAACGTCCTGACTTTC. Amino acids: CASSGQGGFSGANVLTF.

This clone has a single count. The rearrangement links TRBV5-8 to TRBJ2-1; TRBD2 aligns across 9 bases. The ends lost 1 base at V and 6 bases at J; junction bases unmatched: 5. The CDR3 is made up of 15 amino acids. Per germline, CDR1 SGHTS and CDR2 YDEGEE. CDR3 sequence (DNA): TGTGCCAGCAGCTTGTACCTAGCGGGAACCAATGAGCAGTTCTTC. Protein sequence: CASSLYLAGTNEQFF. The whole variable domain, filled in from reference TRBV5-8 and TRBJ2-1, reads EAGVTQSPTHLIKTRGQQATLRCSPISGHTSVYWYQQALGLGLQFLLWYDEGEERNRGNFPPRFSGRQFPNYSSELNVNALELEDSALYLCASSLYLAGTNEQFFGPGTRLTVL.